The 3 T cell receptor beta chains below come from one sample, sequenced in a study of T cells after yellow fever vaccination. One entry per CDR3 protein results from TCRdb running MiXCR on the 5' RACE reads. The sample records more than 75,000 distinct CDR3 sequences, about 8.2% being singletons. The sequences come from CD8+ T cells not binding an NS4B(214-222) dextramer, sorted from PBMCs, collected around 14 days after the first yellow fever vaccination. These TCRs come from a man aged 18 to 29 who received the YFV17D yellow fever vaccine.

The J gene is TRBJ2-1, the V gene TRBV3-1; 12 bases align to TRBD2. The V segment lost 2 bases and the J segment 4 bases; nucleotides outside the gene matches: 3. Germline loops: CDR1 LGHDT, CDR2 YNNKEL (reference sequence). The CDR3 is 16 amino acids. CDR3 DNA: TGTGCCAGCAGCCAACGACTAGCGGGGGCTTACAATGAGCAGTTCTTC. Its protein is CASSQRLAGAYNEQFF.

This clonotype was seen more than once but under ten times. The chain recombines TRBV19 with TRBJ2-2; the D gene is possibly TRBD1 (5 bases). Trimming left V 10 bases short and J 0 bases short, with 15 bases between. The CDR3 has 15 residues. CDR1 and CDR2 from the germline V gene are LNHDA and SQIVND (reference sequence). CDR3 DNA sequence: TGTGCCACCCAGACAGTAATCGCGAACACCGGGGAGCTGTTTTTT. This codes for CATQTVIANTGELFF. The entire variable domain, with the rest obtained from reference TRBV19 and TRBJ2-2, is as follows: DGGITQSPKYLFRKEGQNVTLSCEQNLNHDAMYWYRQDPGQGLRLIYYSQIVNDFQKGDIAEGYSVSREKKESFPLTVTSAQKNPTAFYLCATQTVIANTGELFFGEGSRLTVL.

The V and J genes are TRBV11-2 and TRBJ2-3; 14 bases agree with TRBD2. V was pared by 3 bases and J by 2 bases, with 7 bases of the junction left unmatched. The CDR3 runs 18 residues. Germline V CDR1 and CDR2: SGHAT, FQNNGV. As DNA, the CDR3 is TGTGCCAGCAGCTTCCTGACTAGCGGGGGGGCGGACACAGATACGCAGTATTTT. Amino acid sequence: CASSFLTSGGADTDTQYF.